Included here is one T cell receptor beta chain sequence, with context. The data belong to a study of blood T cell repertoires in COVID-19. Looking at the study overall: Donors in the United States, Italy and Spain gave samples during acute or convalescent COVID-19. The analysed material was cDNA or gDNA that came from T cells, B-cell-depleted T cells, or PBMCs.

Methods used by the authors: It was from reference gene primer amplification that nucleated cell counts were estimated. Repertoires were generated with immunoSEQ multiplex PCR, while TCRdb's copy carries only in-frame clones and drops some. That table gives V, J and clone size, and the DNA gave D and trimming. The table has 300,000 to 400,000 clones, 88% seen once. It was during active infection that Seattle patients were enrolled and then longitudinally followed. Source material: peripheral blood. The TCR originated in a woman in her 70s with COVID-19, enrolled during active disease.

CDR3 sequence (DNA): TGTGCCAGCAGCCAAGGTGGGGCATCTGAAGCTTTCTTT. It specifies CASSQGGASEAFF. This chain uses TRBV3-1 (or the pseudogene TRBV3-2) with TRBJ1-1; D may be TRBD1 (5 bases). CDR1 and CDR2 (germline): LGHDT, YNNKEL (reference sequence). This CDR3 is built from 13 residues. V lost 1 base and J lost 6, with 9 bases in between.